This record covers a single T cell receptor beta chain. The source of the sample is a study of T cell changes during pregnancy in multiple sclerosis. The assay was immunoSEQ multiplex PCR, and TCRdb's table has in-frame clones only and misses some. This sample has nearly 45,000 clones, with roughly 96% found just once. The CDR3 contains 16 residues. V gave up 4 bases and J gave up 0 bases, with 17 bases separating them. Germline V gene data show CDR1 as SGHRS and CDR2 as YFSETQ. This chain uses TRBV5-1 with TRBJ2-7, with D possibly being TRBD2 (6 bases). The clonotype originates from a female donor with multiple sclerosis, enrolled in a pregnancy study. The sample consisted of peripheral blood, taken in the second trimester of pregnancy. For the CDR3, the DNA is TGCGCCAGCAGCACCGACGTGGGACTTGCCTCCTACGAGCAGTACTTC. It yields the protein CASSTDVGLASYEQYF.